The 15 T cell receptor beta chains presented below share a single source sample, sequenced in a study of CD8 T cells in Susac syndrome. RNA amounts of roughly 0.5 to 1 ug underwent reverse transcription with random hexamers. TCRdb processed the immunoSEQ multiplex PCR reads anew with MiXCR; each CDR3 protein has one entry. Of some 180,000 distinct CDR3 sequences listed, about 93% are singletons. Input material: CD4+ T cells from PBMCs. Receptor source: a human donor in good health.

The chain uses TRBV14 and TRBJ1-3; no firm D call. The CDR3 totals 16 residues. In germline, CDR1 is SGHDN, CDR2 FVKESK. V was pared by 0 bases and J by 2 bases, with 11 bases between. CDR3 DNA: TGTGCCAGCAGCCAAGACAACCGGTTGACTGGAAACACCATATATTTT. Protein: CASSQDNRLTGNTIYF.

With regard to this clonotype: One end of the junction fails to match germline, which may point to a read error. This chain links TRBV28 with TRBJ2-4; D remains ambiguous. The CDR3 is 13 residues long. Germline values: CDR1 MDHEN, CDR2 SYDVKM. This chain's CDR3 is CASKLGSKTIQYF. CDR3 bases: TGTGCCAGCAAACTCGGTTCCAAAACCATTCAGTACTTC.

The chain has TRBV20-1 and TRBJ1-6, with D tentatively TRBD1 (5 bases). CDR1 and CDR2 from the germline V gene are DFQATT and SNEGSKA (reference sequence). The germline V and J ends were trimmed by 3 bases and 5 bases, with 11 bases remaining between them. CDR3 length: 14 amino acids. CDR3 residues: CSARGGAHNSPLHF. CDR3 coding DNA: TGCAGTGCTAGGGGGGGAGCCCATAATTCACCCCTCCACTTT.

Only one count was recorded for this clonotype. This sequence joins TRBV20-1 and TRBJ1-5, with a tentative D call TRBD1 (6 bases). The V gene's germline CDR1 is DFQATT and CDR2 SNEGSKA (reference sequence). This CDR3 contains 15 residues. The germline V and J ends were trimmed by 3 bases and 3 bases, with 15 bases remaining between them. CDR3 residues: CSARVRGFNNQPQHF. CDR3 DNA: TGCAGTGCTAGGGTCAGGGGATTTAACAATCAGCCCCAGCATTTT.

This sequence joins TRBV7-8 and TRBJ1-4; D gene ambiguous. CDR1 and CDR2 (germline): SGHVS, FQNEAQ. The V end was cut by 5 bases, the J end by 7 bases, with 17 bases between. This CDR3 is built from 15 residues. CDR3 residues: CASSPPGSRGEKLFF. The CDR3 coding sequence is TGTGCCAGCAGCCCCCCGGGATCTAGAGGTGAAAAACTGTTTTTT.

Only one count was recorded for this clonotype. V and J are TRBV27 and TRBJ2-2; 12 bases align to TRBD2. This CDR3 is built from 14 residues. Germline CDR1 is MNHEY and CDR2 is SMNVEV (reference sequence). Losses at the gene ends were 1 base for V and 15 bases for J; bases not matched to a gene: 6. The CDR3 reads CASSLLTSGGSVFF. CDR3 in DNA: TGTGCCAGCAGTTTATTAACTAGCGGGGGGTCGGTGTTTTTT.

The chain recombines TRBV10-3 with TRBJ2-1, with 7 bases matching TRBD2. Looked up from germline, CDR1 is ENHRY and CDR2 is SYGVKD. This CDR3 has 16 amino acids. Losses at the gene ends were 8 bases for V and 1 base for J; bases not matched to a gene: 11. CDR3: CAIRGEVLASYNEQFF. The CDR3 coding sequence is TGTGCCATCCGCGGGGAAGTACTAGCGTCCTACAATGAGCAGTTCTTC.

The chain employs TRBV28 and TRBJ1-1; possible D gene TRBD1, 6 bases. The CDR3 totals 12 residues. The germline CDR1 and CDR2 sequences are MDHEN and SYDVKM. The V end was cut by 5 bases, the J end by 11 bases, with 15 bases between. CDR3 sequence (DNA): TGTGCCAGCAGTCCAGGGGTAGGTAGGGCTTTCTTT. As protein: CASSPGVGRAFF.

The rearrangement uses TRBV7-9 and TRBJ2-7, with D maybe TRBD1 (6 bases). CDR3 length equals 15 residues. CDR1 SEHNR and CDR2 FQNEAQ come from the germline V gene (reference sequence). V lost 2 bases and J lost 3, with 14 bases in between. CDR3 in amino acids: CASSLKGTFVYEQYF. DNA of the CDR3: TGTGCCAGCAGCTTAAAAGGGACATTCGTCTACGAGCAGTACTTC.

The rearrangement links TRBV12-3 or TRBV12-4 to TRBJ1-1, with 9 nucleotides matching TRBD1. Trimming cost V 3 bases and J 2 bases; bases outside gene matches: 1. The CDR3 has 14 amino acids. The CDR3 region has the DNA TGTGCCAGCAGTTTGGACAGGGGAAACACTGAAGCTTTCTTT. This codes for CASSLDRGNTEAFF.

This clonotype was counted a few times. This rearrangement joins TRBV25-1 to TRBJ2-2, with 7 bases lining up with TRBD1. The CDR3 sequence is 13 residues long. Germline CDR1 and CDR2: MGHDK and SYGVNS. The V gene end was trimmed by 5 bases and the J gene end by 8 bases; junction bases not matched to a gene: 5. Here the CDR3 DNA reads TGTGCCAGCAGTTCAGGGGGTTATGGGGAGCTGTTTTTT. Translation: CASSSGGYGELFF.

The chain is built from TRBV6-6 and TRBJ2-1, with TRBD2 matching 8 bases. Germline V gives CDR1 MNHNY, CDR2 SVGAGI (reference sequence). CDR3 length: 14 amino acids. After removal of 10 bases from V and 14 bases from J, the junction contained 19 bases not matched to a gene. The CDR3 here is CAISGLVGITVEFF. CDR3 DNA: TGTGCCATTTCGGGACTAGTGGGTATTACTGTAGAGTTCTTC.

The chain recombines TRBV2 with TRBJ2-2; no reliable D call. V was clipped by 8 bases and J by 6 bases, with 19 bases between them. This CDR3 region has 15 residues. Germline lookup yields CDR1 SNHLY and CDR2 FYNNEI. The CDR3 is CASSGRAAGSGELFF. As DNA, the CDR3 is TGTGCCAGCTCCGGCCGGGCGGCTGGGTCCGGGGAGCTGTTTTTT.

This clonotype was observed a single time. V gene TRBV27 combines with J gene TRBJ1-2, with TRBD1 matching 10 bases. V shed 4 bases, J shed 7 bases, and the junction held 9 bases outside the gene matches. Germline-derived CDR1 and CDR2 are MNHEY and SMNVEV (reference sequence). The CDR3 consists of 15 residues. CDR3 sequence: CASSSGQGKISGYTF. The CDR3 DNA reads TGTGCCAGCAGTTCGGGACAGGGGAAAATAAGTGGCTACACCTTC.

V gene TRBV28 combines with J gene TRBJ2-6, with D hard to call. V was clipped by 2 bases and J by 0 bases, with 8 bases between them. Germline CDR1 MDHEN, CDR2 SYDVKM. The CDR3 loop spans 16 amino acids. The CDR3 loop is CASSLSAVSGANVLTF. DNA for the CDR3: TGTGCCAGCAGTTTAAGTGCCGTCTCTGGGGCCAACGTCCTGACTTTC.